Presented here are 7 T cell receptor beta chains from one specimen sequenced in a study of OX40 agonist ivuxolimab in advanced cancers. The data were produced by immunoSEQ multiplex PCR, yet TCRdb's version contains in-frame clones alone and is incomplete. The sample contains about 74,000 clones, around 80% of which appear only once. This sample comprised CD4+ or CD8+ T cells sorted from blood, obtained in a trial of the OX40 agonist ivuxolimab. The receptors originated from an adult with an advanced solid tumor such as melanoma, head and neck, liver or kidney cancer.

There are a few counts of this clone. V usage is TRBV6-1 and J usage is TRBJ2-7; D is undetermined. This CDR3 has 15 residues. CDR1 MNHNS and CDR2 SASEGT come from the germline V gene. V gave up 4 bases and J gave up 0 bases, with 13 bases separating them. The CDR3 region is CASSARGTNSYEQYV. The CDR3 coding sequence is TGTGCCAGCAGTGCCCGAGGTACTAACTCCTACGAGCAGTACGTC.

J is TRBJ2-5 and V is TRBV5-4, with no clear D. V was pared by 6 bases and J by 4 bases, with 19 bases between. The CDR3 sequence is 15 residues long. The germline V gene has CDR1 SGHNT and CDR2 YYREEE (reference sequence). The CDR3: CASTPRLDLGETQYF. The CDR3 DNA sequence: TGTGCCAGCACCCCCCGCTTAGACTTAGGAGAGACCCAGTACTTC.

The CDR3 region has the DNA TGTGCCAGCAGCTTACTACAGGCCTACGAGCAGTACTTC. Residues: CASSLLQAYEQYF. The V gene is TRBV7-2, the J gene TRBJ2-7; possibly TRBD1 for D (5 bases). Trimming cost V 2 bases and J 2 bases, with 7 bases left between them. The V gene's germline CDR1 is SGHTA and CDR2 FQGNSA. There are 13 residues in the CDR3.

The chain recombines TRBV10-2 with TRBJ2-5; 14 nucleotides line up with TRBD2. Looked up from germline, CDR1 is WSHSY and CDR2 is SAAADI. The V segment lost 6 bases and the J segment 4 bases; nucleotides outside the gene matches: 10. CDR3 length equals 17 residues. CDR3 sequence: CASRPGLAGGGRETQYF. The CDR3 nucleotides are TGCGCCAGCAGACCCGGACTAGCGGGGGGAGGGAGAGAGACCCAGTACTTC.

The V and J genes are TRBV18 and TRBJ2-3; possibly TRBD1 for D (5 bases). Germline CDR1 KGHSH, CDR2 LQKENI. Trimming stripped 4 bases from V and 4 bases from J, with 9 bases between. The CDR3 runs to 13 residues. CDR3 protein: CASSLDSADTQYF. In DNA, the CDR3 is TGTGCCAGCTCACTCGACAGTGCAGATACGCAGTATTTT.

The chain is built from TRBV7-9 and TRBJ2-7; D may be TRBD1 (6 bases). CDR1 and CDR2 from the germline V gene are SEHNR and FQNEAQ (reference sequence). The V end was cut by 4 bases, the J end by 5 bases, with 12 bases between. The CDR3 sequence is 13 residues long. CDR3 nucleotides: TGTGCCAGCAGCTGGGTACAGGGTAACGAGCAGTACTTC. It translates to CASSWVQGNEQYF.

This clone was counted a few times. This chain links TRBV7-3 with TRBJ2-5, with 9 bases that match TRBD2. The CDR3 extends over 15 amino acids. Germline V gives CDR1 SGHTA, CDR2 FQGTGA. Trimming at V came to 6 bases and at J to 5 bases, leaving 10 bases not matched to a gene. CDR3 region: CASSSSSGRFETQYF. The CDR3 region has the DNA TGTGCCAGCAGTTCCAGTAGCGGGAGATTTGAGACCCAGTACTTC. The complete variable domain, with remaining parts taken from reference TRBV7-3 and TRBJ2-5, reads GAGVSQTPSNKVTEKGKYVELRCDPISGHTALYWYRQSLGQGPEFLIYFQGTGAADDSGLPNDRFFAVRPEGSVSTLKIQRTERGDSAVYLCASSSSSGRFETQYFGPGTRLLVL.